This record concerns one T cell receptor beta chain sequence. Its antigen is not known. The junction does not match germline at one end; this may be a read error. Germline loops: CDR1 SGHDT, CDR2 YYEEEE. This CDR3 spans 17 amino acids. 13 Jbeta primers and 60 Vbeta primers were used for the PCR. Assay: immunoSEQ multiplex PCR; the TCRdb copy retains only in-frame clones and omits some. The sample contains roughly 150,000 clones, approximately 80% of which appear only once. The data belong to a study of cytomegalovirus exposure and HLA in healthy donors. Study findings and constraints: In the analysis, some V segments, TRBV6-2 and TRBV6-3 included, were excluded as indistinguishable. According to the study, roughly 180 TCR beta chains were cytomegalovirus-associated. The sole available immune exposure information was CMV serostatus. Earlier results showed most TCR beta V segments being productive about 90% or about 30% of the time.

V gene TRBV5-6 combines with J gene TRBJ2-4; 16 positions agree with TRBD2. This sequence was found in a woman aged 40 to 49 in good health and CMV-seronegative. Sequencing was performed on PBMCs. The CDR3: CASSGTGTSGRANSQYF. The CDR3 DNA follows: TGTGCCAGCAGCGGAACCGGGACTAGCGGGAGGGCAAACAGTCAGTACTTC.